This T cell receptor (beta chain) was sequenced for a study of CD8+CD57+ T cells in acquired aplastic anemia. Turning to the study itself: Sorted CD4+ plus CD8+ cells gave DNA averaging about 3.2 ug. Overall study findings and caveats: The number of CD8+ CDR3 sequences shared by patients and controls was roughly 31.

CD8+CD57+ cell expansion had been shown by flow cytometry in patients chosen for sequencing. Comments on this clonotype: The antigen remains undetermined.

J lost 7 bases, V lost 2 bases, and 12 bases had no gene match. The CDR3 is 16 amino acids. CDR1 and CDR2 (germline): SGDLS, YYNGEE. Profiling that covered TCR beta VDJ and CDR3 relied on genomic DNA as its template. In TCRdb, the reads were re-called with MiXCR into one record per CDR3 protein. The sample comprises some 180,000 distinct CDR3 sequences, around 60% of which are singletons, and roughly 42% rests with the top ten. Sequenced input: sorted CD4+, CD8+, or CD8+CD57+ T cells (not recorded which) from PBMCs. The rearrangement uses TRBV9 and TRBJ2-7, with 10 bases that match TRBD1. The origin of this receptor is a human donor with aplastic anemia. CDR3 amino acids: CASSVLPGQGHGEQYF. The DNA for the CDR3 is TGTGCCAGCAGCGTCCTACCGGGACAGGGGCATGGGGAGCAGTACTTC.